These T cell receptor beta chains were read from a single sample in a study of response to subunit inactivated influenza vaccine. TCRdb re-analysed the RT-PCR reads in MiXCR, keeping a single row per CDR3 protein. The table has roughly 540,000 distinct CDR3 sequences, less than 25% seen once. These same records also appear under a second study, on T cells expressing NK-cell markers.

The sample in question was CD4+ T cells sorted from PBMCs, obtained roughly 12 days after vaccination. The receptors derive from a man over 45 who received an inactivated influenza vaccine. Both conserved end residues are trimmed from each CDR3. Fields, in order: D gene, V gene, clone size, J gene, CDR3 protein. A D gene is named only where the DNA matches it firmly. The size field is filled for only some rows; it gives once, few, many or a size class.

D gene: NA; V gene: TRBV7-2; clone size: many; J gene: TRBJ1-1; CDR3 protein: ASSPRGAPNTEAF
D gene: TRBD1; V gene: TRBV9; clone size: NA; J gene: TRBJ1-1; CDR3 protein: ASSAGTASMNTEAF
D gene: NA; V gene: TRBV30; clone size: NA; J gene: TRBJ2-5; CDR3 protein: AWSPGSGVETQY
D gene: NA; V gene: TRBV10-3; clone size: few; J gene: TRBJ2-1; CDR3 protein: AISGGSSSYNEQF
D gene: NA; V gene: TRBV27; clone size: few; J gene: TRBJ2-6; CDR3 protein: ASSPPSSSGANVLT
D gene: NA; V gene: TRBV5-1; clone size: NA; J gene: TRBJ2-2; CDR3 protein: ASSSMQGSGELF
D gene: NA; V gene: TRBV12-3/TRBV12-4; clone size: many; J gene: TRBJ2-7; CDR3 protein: ASSFQHEQY
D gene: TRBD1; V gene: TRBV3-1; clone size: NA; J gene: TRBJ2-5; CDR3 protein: ASSQEGTGEGETQY
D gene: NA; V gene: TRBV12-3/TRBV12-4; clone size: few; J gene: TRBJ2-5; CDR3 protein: ASSTEPKTQY
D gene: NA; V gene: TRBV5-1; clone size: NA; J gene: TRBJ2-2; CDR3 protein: ASSLVAGYTGELF
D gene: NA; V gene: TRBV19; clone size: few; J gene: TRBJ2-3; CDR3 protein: ASSNHQATDTQY